Shown below are 20 T cell receptor beta chains from a single sample sequenced in a study of neurological immune-mediated disorders. TCRdb reanalysed the 5' RACE reads using MiXCR and keeps one entry per CDR3 protein. This sample has 55,000 to 70,000 distinct CDR3 sequences; around 3.9% occur once, and the top ten carry about 1.5%. The specimen sequenced was PBMCs. The receptors shown here come from a man aged 25-40 years with multiple sclerosis.

There are many counts of this clonotype. The chain employs TRBV27 and TRBJ2-7; 11 nucleotides agree with TRBD1. CDR3 length: 15 residues. The ends lost 5 bases at V and 5 bases at J; junction bases unmatched: 8. Germline CDR1 is MNHEY and CDR2 is SMNVEV (reference sequence). In DNA, the CDR3 is TGTGCCAGCAGTCTAACCGGGACAGGGGGGGACGAGCAGTACTTC. Amino acid sequence: CASSLTGTGGDEQYF.

This clonotype appeared many times. The chain employs TRBV2 and TRBJ2-1; D unresolved. The CDR3 sequence is 12 residues long. Looked up from germline, CDR1 is SNHLY and CDR2 is FYNNEI. V was shortened by 4 bases and J by 8 bases, with 9 bases between the two germline ends. The CDR3 reads CASSVPAYEQFF. The CDR3 nucleotides read TGTGCCAGCAGTGTCCCAGCATATGAGCAGTTCTTC.

In its sample, this clonotype was seen many times. This chain connects TRBV5-6 to TRBJ2-7, with a possible D match to TRBD1 (6 bases). Germline lookup yields CDR1 SGHDT and CDR2 YYEEEE. The V end was cut by 2 bases, the J end by 1 base, with 13 bases between. This CDR3 has 15 residues. For the CDR3, the DNA is TGTGCCAGCAGCTTTGGACAGAGACTTTCCTACGAGCAGTACTTC. It codes for CASSFGQRLSYEQYF.

This clonotype was detected many times. The chain joins TRBV7-8 to TRBJ1-1; TRBD1 matches at 9 bases. After removal of 5 bases from V and 0 bases from J, the junction contained 4 bases not matched to a gene. The CDR3 spans 15 residues. Germline lookup yields CDR1 SGHVS and CDR2 FQNEAQ. The CDR3 region has the DNA TGTGCCAGCAGCATTAACAGGGGGCTGAACACTGAAGCTTTCTTT. This codes for CASSINRGLNTEAFF.

In this sample, this clonotype turned up a few times. It may be a read error: a sequence one base away is much more abundant. The genes are TRBV9 and TRBJ2-5; D gene uncertain. The CDR3 runs to 13 residues. Germline CDR1 reads SGDLS; CDR2 reads YYNGEE. Trimming cost V 0 bases and J 4 bases, with 7 bases left between them. The CDR3 coding sequence is TGTGCCAGCAGCGTAGGAATAGTAGAGACCCAGTACTTC. It specifies CASSVGIVETQYF.

In this sample, this clonotype turned up many times. The rearrangement uses TRBV20-1 and TRBJ1-2; D unclear. Germline V lookup: CDR1 DFQATT, CDR2 SNEGSKA (reference sequence). This CDR3 has 13 residues. The V end was cut by 2 bases, the J end by 2 bases, with 9 bases between. The CDR3: CSARTPRNYGYTF. The DNA of the CDR3 is TGCAGTGCTAGAACCCCCAGGAACTATGGCTACACCTTC.

This clonotype was picked up many times. The CDR3 sequence: CASGRPESVNEQFF. CDR3 nucleotide sequence: TGTGCCAGCGGTAGACCCGAGTCGGTCAATGAGCAGTTCTTC. The V and J genes are TRBV7-2 and TRBJ2-1; D uncertain. From germline, CDR1 is SGHTA and CDR2 FQGNSA. This CDR3 is 14 amino acids long. The germline V and J ends were trimmed by 8 bases and 6 bases, with 17 bases remaining between them.

This clonotype was observed at least ten times. The genes are TRBV7-4 and TRBJ2-7; the match to TRBD2 covers 12 bases. The CDR3 runs 15 residues. The junction had 1 base not matched to a gene; V was cut back by 1 base and J by 3 bases. Germline CDR1 is SGHVT and CDR2 is SQSDAQ. The CDR3 DNA reads as TGTGCCAGCAGCTTAGGACTAGCGGGGGACTACGAGCAGTACTTC. Amino acids: CASSLGLAGDYEQYF.

This clonotype occurred many times. This chain joins TRBV5-1 and TRBJ1-2; 7 positions agree with TRBD1. Losses at the gene ends were 0 bases for V and 4 bases for J; bases not matched to a gene: 0. Germline CDR1 is SGHRS and CDR2 is YFSETQ. The CDR3 spans 13 residues. The CDR3, as DNA: TGCGCCAGCAGCTTGGGGACAGGCTATGGCTACACCTTC. It translates to CASSLGTGYGYTF.

In its sample, this clonotype was seen many times. The rearrangement joins TRBV6-5 to TRBJ1-1; no reliable D call. This CDR3 contains 17 residues. V was clipped by 6 bases and J by 3 bases, with 23 bases between them. CDR1 and CDR2 from the germline V gene are MNHEY and SVGAGI. CDR3 in amino acids: CASSLLRGWTRDTEAFF. The CDR3 DNA sequence: TGTGCCAGCAGCCTCCTGAGAGGTTGGACCAGAGACACTGAAGCTTTCTTT.

This clonotype was detected only a few times. The rearrangement joins TRBV20-1 to TRBJ1-2, with TRBD1 matching 9 bases. This CDR3 contains 13 residues. In germline, CDR1 is DFQATT, CDR2 SNEGSKA (reference sequence). The junction had 4 bases not matched to a gene; V was cut back by 6 bases and J by 2 bases. DNA of the CDR3: TGCAGTGCACTAGGACAGGGGAACTATGGCTACACCTTC. It yields the protein CSALGQGNYGYTF.

This clonotype appeared many times. The J gene is TRBJ1-2, the V gene TRBV3-1, with unresolved D. The V end was cut by 4 bases, the J end by 0 bases, with 9 bases between. There are 14 residues in the CDR3. The germline V gene has CDR1 LGHDT and CDR2 YNNKEL (reference sequence). CDR3 coding DNA: TGTGCCAGCAGCCTAACCCAGACTAACTATGGCTACACCTTC. This translates into CASSLTQTNYGYTF.

This clonotype was found a few times. This chain uses TRBV5-1 with TRBJ2-2; no reliable D call. CDR1 and CDR2 from the germline V gene are SGHRS and YFSETQ. The ends were cut back, 0 bases at V and 0 bases at J, with 6 bases in the middle. The CDR3 is made up of 15 amino acids. CDR3 in amino acids: CASSLDYPNTGELFF. CDR3 sequence (DNA): TGCGCCAGCAGCTTGGACTACCCGAACACCGGGGAGCTGTTTTTT.

In this sample, this clonotype turned up many times. V and J are TRBV5-1 and TRBJ2-1, with 12 nucleotides matching TRBD2. CDR3 length equals 16 residues. Per germline, CDR1 SGHRS and CDR2 YFSETQ. J lost 8 bases, V lost 1 base, and 7 bases had no gene match. The CDR3 region has the DNA TGCGCCAGCAGCTTGCTTATGACTAGCGGGGGATATGAGCAGTTCTTC. This translates into CASSLLMTSGGYEQFF.

This clonotype was observed many times. The rearrangement joins TRBV6-5 to TRBJ1-1; maybe TRBD1 (5 bases). The CDR3 contains 15 residues. The V gene's germline CDR1 is MNHEY and CDR2 SVGAGI. The V end lost 3 bases, the J end lost 0 bases, and 11 bases lay between the germline ends. CDR3 sequence: CASSYGGAVNTEAFF. The CDR3 DNA is TGTGCCAGCAGTTATGGCGGGGCGGTGAACACTGAAGCTTTCTTT.

This clonotype was detected many times. This sequence joins TRBV20-1 and TRBJ2-3; D not certain. The length of the CDR3 is 15 residues. Trimming left V 3 bases short and J 0 bases short, with 13 bases between. Germline CDR1 reads DFQATT; CDR2 reads SNEGSKA (reference sequence). As DNA, the CDR3 is TGCAGTGCTAGCCTAACGGCAGCTAGCACAGATACGCAGTATTTT. It is translated as CSASLTAASTDTQYF.

There are many counts of this clonotype. The V and J genes are TRBV5-1 and TRBJ2-3, with D hard to call. Trimming took 4 bases from V and 1 from J, leaving 13 bases between them. This CDR3 is built from 15 residues. The germline gives CDR1 SGHRS, CDR2 YFSETQ. The CDR3 nucleotides are TGCGCCAGCAGCCACTCGAGGAGCGGCACAGATACGCAGTATTTT. Translation: CASSHSRSGTDTQYF.

This clonotype was picked up many times. The CDR3 is CASSQDPGADGNTIYF. The CDR3 DNA is TGCGCCAGCAGCCAAGACCCAGGGGCGGATGGAAACACCATATATTTT. The chain joins TRBV4-1 to TRBJ1-3; weak D call: TRBD1 (6 bases). This CDR3 comprises 16 residues. The germline V gene has CDR1 MGHRA and CDR2 YSYEKL. Trimming removed 0 bases from V and 3 bases from J, with 12 bases in between.

This clonotype was counted many times. The chain couples TRBV6-5 to TRBJ2-3; tentatively, D is TRBD2 (6 bases). V lost 5 bases and J 5 bases, leaving 14 bases between the germline ends. The CDR3 has 14 residues. CDR1 is MNHEY, CDR2 SVGAGI, per germline. CDR3 coding DNA: TGTGCCAGCAGTCGCGGCGGGACCGGAGATACGCAGTATTTT. Its protein is CASSRGGTGDTQYF.

The sample holds many counts of this clonotype. This chain connects TRBV10-3 to TRBJ2-2, with 9 nucleotides matching TRBD2. V lost 6 bases and J lost 4; bases outside the gene matches: 9. This CDR3 comprises 16 residues. Germline V gives CDR1 ENHRY, CDR2 SYGVKD. CDR3 DNA sequence: TGTGCCATCAGATCCGTAGCGGGGGCCCCCACCGGGGAGCTGTTTTTT. As protein: CAIRSVAGAPTGELFF.